This TCR beta chain was recorded in a study of T cells after posttransplantation cyclophosphamide. In germline, CDR1 is MGHRA, CDR2 YSYEKL. CDR3 length equals 18 residues. Trimming cost V 1 base and J 6 bases; bases outside gene matches: 15. Worth noting for this clone: What it binds is unknown.

Notes on the study in general: Tissue-infiltrating T cells from skin or gut overlapped little with blood T cells. Later blood repertoires were often dominated by clones from the donor CD8+ memory compartment.

Clones were sequenced by immunoSEQ multiplex PCR, and TCRdb holds only the in-frame ones, with some missing. The data show about 18,000 clones, roughly 80% seen once. Cyclophosphamide on days +3 and +4 followed busulfan-fludarabine conditioning and a marrow graft. The chain joins TRBV4-1 to TRBJ2-3, with 8 bases that match TRBD2. This TCR derives from a female patient between 35 and 55 years old who received an allogeneic stem cell transplant from a related donor, was CMV-positive, and had no GVHD. A subset of T cells may come from the graft donor. The specimen was CD8+ T cells sorted from PBMCs, collected 1,900 to 2,000 days after a stem cell transplant with posttransplant cyclophosphamide. The CDR3 sequence is CASSQVERSGGVDDTQYF. CDR3 nucleotide sequence: TGCGCCAGCAGCCAAGTAGAAAGATCGGGGGGGGTGGATGATACGCAGTATTTT.